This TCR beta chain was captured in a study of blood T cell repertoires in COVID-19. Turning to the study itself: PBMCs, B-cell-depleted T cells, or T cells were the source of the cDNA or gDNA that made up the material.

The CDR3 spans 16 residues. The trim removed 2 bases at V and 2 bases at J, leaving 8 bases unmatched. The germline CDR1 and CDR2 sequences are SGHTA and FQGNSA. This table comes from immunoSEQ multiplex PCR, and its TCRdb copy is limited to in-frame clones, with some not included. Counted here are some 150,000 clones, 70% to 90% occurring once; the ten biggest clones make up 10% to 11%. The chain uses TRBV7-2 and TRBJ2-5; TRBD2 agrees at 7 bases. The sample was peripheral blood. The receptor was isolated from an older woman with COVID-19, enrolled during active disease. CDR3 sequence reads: CASSLYISGSQETQYF. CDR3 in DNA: TGTGCCAGCAGCTTATATATTAGCGGGTCACAAGAGACCCAGTACTTC.